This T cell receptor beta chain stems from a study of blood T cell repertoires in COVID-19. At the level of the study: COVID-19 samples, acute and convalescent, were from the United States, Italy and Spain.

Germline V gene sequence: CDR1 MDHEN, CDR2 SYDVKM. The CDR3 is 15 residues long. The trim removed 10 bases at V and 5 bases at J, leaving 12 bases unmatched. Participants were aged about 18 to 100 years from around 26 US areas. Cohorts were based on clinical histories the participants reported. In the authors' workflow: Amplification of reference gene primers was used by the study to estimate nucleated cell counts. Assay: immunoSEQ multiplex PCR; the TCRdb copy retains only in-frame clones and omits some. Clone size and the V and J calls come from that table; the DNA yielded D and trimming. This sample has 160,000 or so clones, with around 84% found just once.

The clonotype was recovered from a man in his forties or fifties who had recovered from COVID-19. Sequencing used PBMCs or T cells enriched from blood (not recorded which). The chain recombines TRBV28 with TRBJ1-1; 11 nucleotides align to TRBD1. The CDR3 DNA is TGTGCCACCCTAGGGGACAGGGGGACCCTGACTGAAGCTTTCTTT. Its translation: CATLGDRGTLTEAFF.